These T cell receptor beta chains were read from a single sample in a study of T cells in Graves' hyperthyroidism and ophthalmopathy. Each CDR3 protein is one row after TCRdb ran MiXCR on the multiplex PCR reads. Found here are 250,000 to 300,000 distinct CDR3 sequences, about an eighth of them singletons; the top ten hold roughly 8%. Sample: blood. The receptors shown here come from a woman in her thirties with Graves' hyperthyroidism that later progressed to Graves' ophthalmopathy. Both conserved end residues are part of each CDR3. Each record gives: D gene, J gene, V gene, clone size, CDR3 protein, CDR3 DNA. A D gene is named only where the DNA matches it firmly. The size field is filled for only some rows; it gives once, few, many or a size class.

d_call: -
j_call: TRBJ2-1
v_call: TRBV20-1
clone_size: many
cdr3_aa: CSARDRPAGSYNEQFF
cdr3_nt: TGCAGTGCTAGAGATCGGCCAGCGGGCTCCTACAATGAGCAGTTCTTC

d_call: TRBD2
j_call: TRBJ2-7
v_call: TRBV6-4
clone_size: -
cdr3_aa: CASRPTGTSASYEQYF
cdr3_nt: TGTGCCAGCAGACCAACCGGGACTAGCGCTTCCTACGAGCAGTACTTC

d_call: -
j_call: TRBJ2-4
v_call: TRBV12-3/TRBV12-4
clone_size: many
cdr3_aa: CASSLKALALAKNIQYF
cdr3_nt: TGTGCCAGCAGTTTAAAGGCGCTAGCGCTAGCCAAAAACATTCAGTACTTC

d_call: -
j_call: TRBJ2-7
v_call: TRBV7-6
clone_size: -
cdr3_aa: CASSLSWEREQYF
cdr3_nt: TGTGCCAGCAGCCTAAGCTGGGAACGGGAGCAGTACTTC

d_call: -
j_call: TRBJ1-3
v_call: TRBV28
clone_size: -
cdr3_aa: CASSSSPTGTIYF
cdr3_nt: TGTGCCAGCAGTTCGTCCCCGACGGGTACCATATATTTT

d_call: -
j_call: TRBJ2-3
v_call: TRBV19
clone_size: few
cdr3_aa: CASSRGAASTDTQYF
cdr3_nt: TGTGCCAGTAGTAGGGGGGCCGCTAGCACAGATACGCAGTATTTT

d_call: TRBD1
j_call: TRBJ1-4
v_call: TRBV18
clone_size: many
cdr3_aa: CASSPPIGQGEKLFF
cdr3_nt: TGTGCCAGCTCACCACCCATCGGACAGGGCGAAAAACTGTTTTTT

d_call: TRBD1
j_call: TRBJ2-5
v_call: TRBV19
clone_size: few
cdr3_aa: CASSPRTGGWETQYF
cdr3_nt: TGTGCCAGTAGTCCCCGGACAGGGGGCTGGGAGACCCAGTACTTC

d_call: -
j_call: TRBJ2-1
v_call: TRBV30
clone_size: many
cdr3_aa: CAWSPRGNEQFF
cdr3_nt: TGTGCCTGGAGTCCGAGAGGAAATGAGCAGTTCTTC

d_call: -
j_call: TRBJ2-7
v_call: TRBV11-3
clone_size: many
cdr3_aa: CASSLGYGSYEQYF
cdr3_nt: TGTGCCAGCAGCTTAGGCTACGGGTCCTACGAGCAGTACTTC

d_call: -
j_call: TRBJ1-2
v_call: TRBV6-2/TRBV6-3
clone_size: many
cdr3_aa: CASSYGQGNGGYTF
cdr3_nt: TGTGCCAGCAGTTACGGGCAGGGAAACGGTGGCTACACCTTC

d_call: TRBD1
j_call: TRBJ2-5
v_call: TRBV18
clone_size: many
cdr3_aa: CASSPTGPEETQYF
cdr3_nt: TGTGCCAGCTCTCCGACAGGGCCTGAGGAGACCCAGTACTTC

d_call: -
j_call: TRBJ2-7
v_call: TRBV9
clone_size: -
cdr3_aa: CASSVGVSPGGQYF
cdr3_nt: TGTGCCAGCAGCGTAGGGGTCAGCCCAGGAGGGCAGTACTTC

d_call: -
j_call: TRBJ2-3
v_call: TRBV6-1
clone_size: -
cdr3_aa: CATLSLAKDTQYF
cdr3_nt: TGTGCCACTCTGAGTTTGGCCAAGGATACGCAGTATTTT

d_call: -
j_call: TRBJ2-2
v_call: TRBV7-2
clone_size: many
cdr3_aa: CASSSRSGRVGELFF
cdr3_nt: TGTGCCAGCAGCTCCCGTAGCGGTAGGGTCGGGGAGCTGTTTTTT

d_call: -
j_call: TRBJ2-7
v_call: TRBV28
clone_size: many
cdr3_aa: CASRRIYEQYF
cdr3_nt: TGTGCCAGCAGGAGAATCTACGAGCAGTACTTC

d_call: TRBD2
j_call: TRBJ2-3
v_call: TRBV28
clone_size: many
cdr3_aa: CASSLYGLAGADTQYF
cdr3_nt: TGTGCCAGCAGTTTGTACGGACTAGCGGGAGCCGATACGCAGTATTTT

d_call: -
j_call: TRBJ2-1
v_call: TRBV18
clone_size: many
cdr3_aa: CASSPPAEHEQFF
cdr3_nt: TGTGCCAGCTCACCACCTGCGGAGCATGAGCAGTTCTTC

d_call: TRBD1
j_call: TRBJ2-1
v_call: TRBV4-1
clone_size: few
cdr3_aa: CASSPRDSYNEQFF
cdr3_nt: TGCGCCAGCAGCCCAAGGGACAGCTACAATGAGCAGTTCTTC

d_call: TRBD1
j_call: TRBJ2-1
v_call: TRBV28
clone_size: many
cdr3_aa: CASSTQEGGFYYNEQFF
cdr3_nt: TGTGCCAGCAGTACACAAGAAGGGGGCTTCTACTACAATGAGCAGTTCTTC

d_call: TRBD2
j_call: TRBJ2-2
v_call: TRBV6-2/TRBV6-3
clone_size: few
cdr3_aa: CASRSGTSGLGAGELFF
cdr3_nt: TGTGCCAGCAGATCCGGGACTAGCGGGTTGGGTGCCGGGGAGCTGTTTTTT

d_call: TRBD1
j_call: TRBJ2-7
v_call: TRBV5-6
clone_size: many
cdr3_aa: CASSLPGGSYEQYF
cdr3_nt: TGTGCCAGCAGCTTACCAGGGGGTTCCTACGAGCAGTACTTC

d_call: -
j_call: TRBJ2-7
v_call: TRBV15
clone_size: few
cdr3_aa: CATSSRGSGDEQYF
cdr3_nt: TGTGCCACCAGCTCCAGAGGTTCAGGGGACGAGCAGTACTTC

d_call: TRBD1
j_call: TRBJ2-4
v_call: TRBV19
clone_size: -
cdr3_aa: CASRAGGINIQYF
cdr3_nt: TGCGCCAGTAGGGCAGGGGGCATAAACATTCAGTACTTC

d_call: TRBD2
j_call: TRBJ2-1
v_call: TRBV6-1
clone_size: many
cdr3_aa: CASTLRKLAGLYNEQFF
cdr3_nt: TGTGCCAGCACCCTTCGGAAGCTAGCGGGATTATACAATGAGCAGTTCTTC

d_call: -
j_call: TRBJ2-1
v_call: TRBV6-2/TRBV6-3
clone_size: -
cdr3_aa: CAVGFSWASEQFF
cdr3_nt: TGTGCCGTGGGATTTTCTTGGGCCAGTGAGCAGTTCTTC

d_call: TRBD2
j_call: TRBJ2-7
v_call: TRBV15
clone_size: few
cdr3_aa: CATSRDFPWAGGYEQYF
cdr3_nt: TGTGCCACCAGCAGAGATTTTCCGTGGGCGGGAGGCTACGAGCAGTACTTC

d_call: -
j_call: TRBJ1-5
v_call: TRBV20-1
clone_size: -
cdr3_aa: CSANSGVGQPQHF
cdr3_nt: TGCAGTGCCAACTCAGGGGTAGGTCAGCCCCAGCATTTT